A selection of T cell receptor beta chains follows, all from one sample in a study of molecular identifiers for immune sequencing clone quantification. In TCRdb, the PCR reads were re-called with MiXCR into one record per CDR3 protein. Counted here are more than 250,000 distinct CDR3 sequences, over 20% occurring once; the ten biggest clones make up approximately 0.8%. The sample was naive CD8+ T cells from blood, with Jurkat cell RNA spiked in. The receptors were sampled from a human donor in good health. Some libraries in this study had Jurkat cell RNA spiked in. Both conserved end residues are part of each CDR3. The order of the fields is J gene, D gene, V gene, clone size, CDR3 DNA, CDR3 protein. D genes are given only for firm matches. Clone size is not always given. Where it is, it says once, few, many or a class for expanded clones.

J: TRBJ2-1; D: .; V: TRBV4-2; size: .; DNA: TGTGCCAGCAGCCAAGATCCCGGGGGTGACCTCTCCGAGCAGTTCTTC; CDR3: CASSQDPGGDLSEQFF
J: TRBJ2-1; D: TRBD1; V: TRBV30; size: many; DNA: TGTGCCTGGGGACAGGGACCCCTCCGGGGCTACAATGAGCAGTTCTTC; CDR3: CAWGQGPLRGYNEQFF
J: TRBJ2-3; D: .; V: TRBV9; size: many; DNA: TGTGCCAGCAGCGTAGAGGCAGGATGGAGCACAGATACGCAGTATTTT; CDR3: CASSVEAGWSTDTQYF
J: TRBJ1-1; D: .; V: TRBV7-8; size: .; DNA: TGTGCCAGCGGCTTAACGGGCTTCACTGAAGCTTTCTTT; CDR3: CASGLTGFTEAFF
J: TRBJ1-4; D: TRBD1; V: TRBV7-9; size: .; DNA: TGTACCAGCAGCTTCGACAGGGTGTACGAAAAACTGTTTTTT; CDR3: CTSSFDRVYEKLFF
J: TRBJ1-6; D: TRBD1; V: TRBV27; size: .; DNA: TGTGCCAGCAGTCCCAAGGGGGCAAATTCACCCCTCCACTTT; CDR3: CASSPKGANSPLHF
J: TRBJ2-2; D: TRBD1; V: TRBV5-3; size: .; DNA: TGTGCCAGCAGCTCCGCCAGAGCTCAGGGGGTCGGGGAGCTGTTTTTT; CDR3: CASSSARAQGVGELFF
J: TRBJ2-7; D: TRBD2; V: TRBV4-3; size: few; DNA: TGCGCCAGCAGCCAAGATTCTAGCGGGACTCCCTACGAGCAGTACTTC; CDR3: CASSQDSSGTPYEQYF
J: TRBJ2-7; D: .; V: TRBV27; size: few; DNA: TGTGCCAGCAGGGCCGGGATGCTCTACGAGCAGTACTTC; CDR3: CASRAGMLYEQYF
J: TRBJ2-7; D: .; V: TRBV27; size: many; DNA: TGTGCCAGCAGGGGTTTGGGATACGAGCAGTACTTC; CDR3: CASRGLGYEQYF
J: TRBJ2-5; D: .; V: TRBV7-9; size: few; DNA: TGTGCCAGCAGCCCCTTGGGCGCCGACCAGTACTTC; CDR3: CASSPLGADQYF
J: TRBJ2-5; D: .; V: TRBV12-3/TRBV12-4; size: many; DNA: TGTGCCAGCAGTTTAGGGACAGTCGACCACAGGGCCCAGTACTTC; CDR3: CASSLGTVDHRAQYF
J: TRBJ1-1; D: .; V: TRBV29-1; size: many; DNA: TGCAGCGTTGGGGGTCAGGACAGGAACACTGAAGCTTTCTTT; CDR3: CSVGGQDRNTEAFF
J: TRBJ1-6; D: .; V: TRBV12-5; size: few; DNA: TGTGCTAGTGGTTTCATCCTCGGACAGCTGAGCTCCTATAATTCACCCCTCCACTTT; CDR3: CASGFILGQLSSYNSPLHF
J: TRBJ2-5; D: TRBD1; V: TRBV6-2/TRBV6-3; size: few; DNA: TGTGCCAGCGGGTACTTAGGGGGCCGGGAGACCCAGTACTTC; CDR3: CASGYLGGRETQYF
J: TRBJ2-5; D: .; V: TRBV7-9; size: many; DNA: TGTGCCAGCAGCCCCCGTAGTAGGCAAGAGACCCAGTACTTC; CDR3: CASSPRSRQETQYF
J: TRBJ2-3; D: .; V: TRBV19; size: .; DNA: TGTGCCAGTAGTATTGACGGGGGAGAGACAGATACGCAGTATTTT; CDR3: CASSIDGGETDTQYF
J: TRBJ2-7; D: .; V: TRBV18; size: .; DNA: TGTGCCAGCTCACCACCAGGGTCCGAGCAGTACTTC; CDR3: CASSPPGSEQYF
J: TRBJ2-4; D: .; V: TRBV27; size: .; DNA: TGTGCCAGCAGTTGGGGACGGGGAGGCAAAAACATTCAGTACTTC; CDR3: CASSWGRGGKNIQYF
J: TRBJ2-7; D: .; V: TRBV30; size: few; DNA: TGTGCCTGGAGTGTACAGGACTCGGGCGAGCAGTACTTC; CDR3: CAWSVQDSGEQYF
J: TRBJ2-4; D: .; V: TRBV30; size: many; DNA: TGTGCCTGGAGTGGAGAAGGTGGAAACATTCAGTACTTC; CDR3: CAWSGEGGNIQYF
J: TRBJ2-5; D: TRBD2; V: TRBV7-6; size: .; DNA: TGTGCCAGCAGCTTAGCTAGCGGGGCAACCATGAAGGAGACCCAGTACTTC; CDR3: CASSLASGATMKETQYF
J: TRBJ2-5; D: TRBD2; V: TRBV6-5; size: many; DNA: TGTGCCAGCACCACTAGCGGGGGAGATCAAGAGACCCAGTACTTC; CDR3: CASTTSGGDQETQYF
J: TRBJ1-6; D: .; V: TRBV28; size: many; DNA: TGTGCCAGCACCCAGACAGACGACTCGCCCCTCCACTTT; CDR3: CASTQTDDSPLHF
J: TRBJ2-7; D: TRBD2; V: TRBV28; size: few; DNA: TGTGCCAGCAGTTTTTTTGGGACTACAACCTTCAGCTCCTACGAGCAGTACTTC; CDR3: CASSFFGTTTFSSYEQYF
J: TRBJ2-3; D: .; V: TRBV6-6; size: many; DNA: TGTGCCACGACCGCAGATTCAGATACGCAGTATTTT; CDR3: CATTADSDTQYF
J: TRBJ2-3; D: TRBD2; V: TRBV2; size: many; DNA: TGTGCCAGCAGTGCTGTGGCGGGGGGCTGGGATACGCAGTATTTT; CDR3: CASSAVAGGWDTQYF
J: TRBJ2-5; D: .; V: TRBV27; size: many; DNA: TGTGCCAGCGCCTCCTTGGGGGCCCAAGAGACCCAGTACTTC; CDR3: CASASLGAQETQYF
J: TRBJ2-3; D: .; V: TRBV5-5; size: many; DNA: TGTGCCAGCAGCTTCTACGAGGTAGCCCTCGTTATTGATACGCAGTATTTT; CDR3: CASSFYEVALVIDTQYF